The 15 T cell receptor beta chains listed next were all sequenced from one sample in a study of T cells in Graves' hyperthyroidism and ophthalmopathy. RNA transcripts were the template for amplifying TCR beta CDR3 regions. TCR CDR3 regions were first amplified by RT-PCR with HTBI primers. One entry per CDR3 protein results from TCRdb running MiXCR on the multiplex PCR reads. The data hold 300,000 to 350,000 distinct CDR3 sequences, with 21% observed a single time. The sequenced sample was blood. The receptors stem from a woman between 50 and 59 years old with Graves' hyperthyroidism.

The V and J genes are TRBV19 and TRBJ2-1; weak D call: TRBD1 (6 bases). The CDR3 spans 14 residues. Germline V gene sequence: CDR1 LNHDA, CDR2 SQIVND (reference sequence). Deletions cut 5 bases from V and 8 bases from J, with 16 bases between. CDR3 sequence reads: CASSGRQVRDEQFF. CDR3 nucleotides: TGTGCCAGTAGTGGAAGACAGGTTCGGGATGAGCAGTTCTTC.

The chain combines TRBV20-1 with TRBJ2-7, with 9 bases that match TRBD2. Germline V gene lookup returns CDR1 DFQATT and CDR2 SNEGSKA (reference sequence). The CDR3 contains 15 residues. V trimming: 6 bases; J trimming: 5 bases; junction bases outside the gene matches: 14. The CDR3 nucleotides are TGCAGTGCGGGATTTGCGGGGGGGCTCCCCCACGAGCAGTACTTC. As protein: CSAGFAGGLPHEQYF.

This chain connects TRBV19 to TRBJ2-3, with 7 positions matching TRBD2. The CDR3 has 14 amino acids. V lost 4 bases and J lost 5; bases outside the gene matches: 6. Germline CDR1 is LNHDA and CDR2 is SQIVND (reference sequence). The CDR3 is CASSRRQRGDTQYF. CDR3 in DNA: TGTGCCAGTAGTAGAAGACAGCGGGGAGATACGCAGTATTTT.

The chain has TRBV7-2 and TRBJ1-3; the D is unclear. The CDR3 covers 13 residues. The V gene lost 3 bases and the J gene lost 5 bases, with 8 bases spanning the gap. Germline V gene lookup returns CDR1 SGHTA and CDR2 FQGNSA. The CDR3 loop reads CASSFIYRNTIYF. The CDR3 DNA follows: TGTGCCAGCAGCTTCATTTATAGAAACACCATATATTTT. The whole variable domain, remainder taken from reference TRBV7-2 and TRBJ1-3, is GAGVSQSPSNKVTEKGKDVELRCDPISGHTALYWYRQSLGQGLEFLIYFQGNSAPDKSGLPSDRFSAERTGGSVSTLTIQRTQQEDSAVYLCASSFIYRNTIYFGEGSWLTVV.

The CDR3 loop is CASSQTSGTRNEQFF. The CDR3 DNA follows: TGTGCCAGCAGCCAGACTAGCGGGACTCGGAATGAGCAGTTCTTC. The chain couples TRBV3-1 to TRBJ2-1; 11 bases are a match to TRBD2. The CDR3 loop spans 15 amino acids. Germline V CDR1 and CDR2: LGHDT, YNNKEL (reference sequence). V dropped 3 bases and J dropped 7; count of bases not matched to a gene: 5.

In this sample, this clonotype turned up many times. The rearrangement uses TRBV2 and TRBJ2-7, with unresolved D. Trimming stripped 4 bases from V and 1 base from J, with 8 bases between. CDR3 length: 13 residues. CDR1 and CDR2 (germline): SNHLY, FYNNEI. The CDR3 DNA sequence: TGTGCCAGCAGTGTGGATCAATCCTACGAGCAGTACTTC. It is translated as CASSVDQSYEQYF.

This clonotype came up a few times. The chain couples TRBV4-1 to TRBJ2-5; TRBD2 matches at 7 bases. The CDR3 is 16 residues long. From germline, CDR1 is MGHRA and CDR2 YSYEKL. V was clipped by 1 base and J by 4 bases; unmatched bases: 9. This CDR3 is CASSQGRGGGRETQYF. CDR3 nucleotides: TGCGCCAGCAGCCAAGGCCGGGGCGGGGGAAGAGAGACCCAGTACTTC.

This clonotype came up many times. The gene calls are TRBV6-1 and TRBJ1-2; TRBD1 matches at 9 bases. This CDR3 region has 16 residues. V gave up 5 bases and J gave up 8 bases; unmatched junction bases: 15. Germline V lookup: CDR1 MNHNS, CDR2 SASEGT. CDR3 coding DNA: TGTGCCAGCAGTTATGAGCTGGGGACAGGGCTTCAAGGCTACACCTTC. It codes for CASSYELGTGLQGYTF.

This clonotype was seen ten or more times. V usage is TRBV7-3 and J usage is TRBJ2-2; 11 bases are a match to TRBD1. CDR1 is SGHTA and CDR2 is FQGTGA in the germline V gene. The CDR3 runs to 17 residues. With 1 base clipped from V and 0 bases from J, the junction kept 1 base outside the gene matches. CDR3 loop: CASSLRGQGANTGELFF. In nucleotides, the CDR3 is TGTGCCAGCAGCTTAAGGGGACAGGGGGCGAACACCGGGGAGCTGTTTTTT.

The rearrangement links TRBV6-1 to TRBJ1-1; D not resolved. The germline V gene encodes CDR1 MNHNS and CDR2 SASEGT. Trimming took off 7 bases at V and 1 base at J, with 13 bases between the two ends. This CDR3 has 14 amino acids. The CDR3: CASTLGHANTEAFF. The DNA of the CDR3 is TGTGCCAGCACCCTCGGGCACGCGAACACTGAAGCTTTCTTT.

The chain couples TRBV6-5 to TRBJ1-6; D is undetermined. From germline, CDR1 is MNHEY and CDR2 SVGAGI. The CDR3 has 14 residues. V was pared by 2 bases and J by 5 bases, with 7 bases between. The CDR3 DNA is TGTGCCAGCAGTTACGGCCAGGATAATTCACCCCTCCACTTT. This codes for CASSYGQDNSPLHF.

This clonotype was seen a few times. This chain uses TRBV10-3 with TRBJ2-7; D may correspond to TRBD1 or TRBD2 (5 bases each). In germline, CDR1 is ENHRY, CDR2 SYGVKD. The CDR3 length is 12 residues. V shed 10 bases and J shed 5 bases, with 15 bases lying between them. The CDR3 loop reads CATALRGDEQYF. The CDR3, as DNA: TGTGCCACCGCGTTAAGGGGAGACGAGCAGTACTTC.

This chain joins TRBV12-3 or TRBV12-4 and TRBJ1-2; TRBD1 matches at 12 bases. The CDR3 is 15 amino acids. J lost 3 bases, V lost 6 bases, and 5 bases had no gene match. CDR3: CASRRDRGRHYGYTF. Here the CDR3 DNA reads TGTGCCAGCAGGCGGGACAGGGGGCGTCACTATGGCTACACCTTC.

Many counts were recorded for this clonotype. The chain has TRBV19 and TRBJ1-1; 11 nucleotides agree with TRBD1. The CDR3 loop spans 15 amino acids. CDR1 is LNHDA and CDR2 is SQIVND in the germline V gene (reference sequence). The V segment lost 4 bases and the J segment 4 bases; nucleotides outside the gene matches: 5. CDR3: CASSTTGTGGTEAFF. The CDR3 nucleotides are TGTGCCAGTAGTACGACCGGGACAGGGGGCACTGAAGCTTTCTTT.

The rearrangement joins TRBV4-2 to TRBJ2-2; D is tentatively TRBD1 or TRBD2 (7 bases each). This CDR3 is 15 amino acids long. CDR1 and CDR2 (germline): LGHNA, YNFKEQ. V was pared by 6 bases and J by 7 bases, with 18 bases between. The CDR3 loop is CASRSSTGRGGELFF. The CDR3 DNA reads as TGTGCCAGCAGATCTTCGACAGGGAGGGGCGGGGAGCTGTTTTTT.